What follows are 14 T cell receptor beta chains derived from one specimen sequenced in a study of T cell responses to AZD1222 COVID-19 vaccine. Clones were sequenced by immunoSEQ multiplex PCR, and TCRdb holds only the in-frame ones, with some missing. The sample yields about 86,000 clones, about nine tenths seen once. The sequenced sample was peripheral blood, obtained on day 0 of AZD1222 vaccination. These TCRs come from an adult in good health.

This clone has more than one count but fewer than ten. The CDR3, as DNA: TGTGCCAGCAGCTTAGGTTATTCCACTGACGAGCAGTACTTC. It specifies CASSLGYSTDEQYF. This chain joins TRBV7-3 and TRBJ2-7; D is unresolved. CDR3 length: 14 amino acids. Germline V gene sequence: CDR1 SGHTA, CDR2 FQGTGA. Trimming shortened V by 2 bases and J by 5 bases, and 13 bases separated the two germline ends.

The chain employs TRBV23-1 and TRBJ1-4, with a possible D match to TRBD1 (6 bases). TRBV23-1 is noted as an ORF with a role that remains uncertain. The CDR3 sequence is 15 residues long. The V end was cut by 7 bases, the J end by 0 bases, with 12 bases between. In DNA form, the CDR3 reads TGCGCCAGCACCCAACACAGGGCAACTAATGAAAAACTGTTTTTT. It codes for CASTQHRATNEKLFF.

This clone came up a few times. This chain joins TRBV30 and TRBJ1-2; tentative D call: TRBD1 (5 bases). This CDR3 has 12 residues. Germline CDR1 is GTSNPN and CDR2 is SVGIG (reference sequence). The V end lost 5 bases, the J end lost 6 bases, and 13 bases lay between the germline ends. The CDR3 reads CAWFQGADGYTF. The CDR3 coding sequence is TGTGCCTGGTTTCAAGGGGCGGATGGCTACACCTTC.

The genes are TRBV6-6 and TRBJ1-5, with TRBD1 identical over 9 bases. Germline assignment: CDR1 MNHNY and CDR2 SVGAGI (reference sequence). The V gene end was trimmed by 7 bases and the J gene end by 5 bases; junction bases not matched to a gene: 3. CDR3 length equals 13 residues. The CDR3 DNA sequence: TGTGCCAGCACGACAGGGGGACATCAGCCCCAGCATTTT. Protein: CASTTGGHQPQHF.

The V call is TRBV6-6, the J call TRBJ1-4; 7 nucleotides line up with TRBD1. The germline V gene encodes CDR1 MNHNY and CDR2 SVGAGI (reference sequence). CDR3 size: 14 residues. Trimming at V came to 5 bases and at J to 8 bases, leaving 8 bases not matched to a gene. CDR3 sequence (DNA): TGTGCCAGCAGTAACGACAGGGAGCGGGAAAAACTGTTTTTT. Translating it yields CASSNDREREKLFF.

The gene calls are TRBV27 and TRBJ1-1, with D tentatively TRBD1 (6 bases). V shed 2 bases and J shed 2 bases, with 9 bases lying between them. Germline V lookup: CDR1 MNHEY, CDR2 SMNVEV (reference sequence). This CDR3 has 14 residues. This CDR3 is CASSLQGLNTEAFF. The DNA for the CDR3 is TGTGCCAGCAGTTTACAGGGGTTAAACACTGAAGCTTTCTTT.

V usage is TRBV5-6 and J usage is TRBJ1-6; possible D gene TRBD1, 6 bases. Looked up from germline, CDR1 is SGHDT and CDR2 is YYEEEE. This CDR3 has 15 residues. Trimming removed 5 bases at V and 6 bases at J, with 15 bases between. This CDR3 reads CASSPGTLINSPLHF. CDR3 nucleotides: TGTGCCAGCAGTCCCGGGACACTTATTAATTCACCCCTCCACTTT.

This chain connects TRBV15 to TRBJ1-4; D gene ambiguous. CDR3 length: 16 amino acids. Germline CDR1 and CDR2: LNHNV and YYDKDF (reference sequence). V was shortened by 0 bases and J by 0 bases, with 8 bases between the two germline ends. The CDR3 DNA reads as TGTGCCACCAGCAGAGAAAGCCGAGCAACTAATGAAAAACTGTTTTTT. It translates to CATSRESRATNEKLFF.

The rearrangement links TRBV4-1 to TRBJ1-1; D ambiguous. Germline CDR1 reads MGHRA; CDR2 reads YSYEKL. The CDR3 has 17 amino acids. With 0 bases removed from V and 3 bases from J, the gap between germline ends came to 17 bases. CDR3 amino acids: CASSQDWPPVGDTEAFF. The CDR3 bases are TGCGCCAGCAGCCAAGATTGGCCTCCCGTGGGTGACACTGAAGCTTTCTTT.

This chain uses TRBV28 with TRBJ1-3; D unresolved. Germline V CDR1 and CDR2: MDHEN, SYDVKM. V lost 1 base, J lost 2 bases, and 9 bases lay in between. The CDR3 is 15 residues long. The CDR3 spells CASSLYMGTGNTIYF. The CDR3 coding sequence is TGTGCCAGCAGTTTATACATGGGAACTGGAAACACCATATATTTT.

The rearrangement uses TRBV27 and TRBJ1-5, with TRBD1 as a possible D gene (5 bases). In germline, CDR1 is MNHEY, CDR2 SMNVEV (reference sequence). Trimming cost V 3 bases and J 7 bases, with 10 bases left between them. The CDR3 consists of 13 residues. The CDR3 spells CASSFGGAQPQHF. The DNA for the CDR3 is TGTGCCAGCAGTTTTGGGGGAGCGCAGCCCCAGCATTTT.

The V call is TRBV18, the J call TRBJ2-7; TRBD2 might be the D (7 bases). Germline lookup yields CDR1 KGHSH and CDR2 LQKENI. Trimming cost V 4 bases and J 5 bases, with 15 bases left between them. This CDR3 has 14 residues. The CDR3 DNA sequence: TGTGCCAGCTCACTAGGGGGAGGGCCCAACGAGCAGTACTTC. Its protein product is CASSLGGGPNEQYF.

V usage is TRBV11-2 and J usage is TRBJ2-5; perhaps D is TRBD1 or TRBD2 (5 bases each). V lost 4 bases and J 4 bases, leaving 25 bases between the germline ends. CDR1 and CDR2 (germline): SGHAT, FQNNGV. The CDR3 runs 18 residues. The CDR3 is CASSSGVTQGGSIETQYF. The CDR3 nucleotides are TGTGCCAGCAGCTCCGGGGTGACGCAGGGTGGGTCGATAGAGACCCAGTACTTC.

This clone was picked up one time. The chain carries TRBV4-1 and TRBJ1-5; D call uncertain. The CDR3 is made up of 14 amino acids. Trimming removed 0 bases at V and 6 bases at J, with 9 bases between. Germline V gene sequence: CDR1 MGHRA, CDR2 YSYEKL. CDR3 in DNA: TGCGCCAGCAGCCAAGACTGGTCCAGTCAGCCCCAGCATTTT. This translates into CASSQDWSSQPQHF.